Listed here are 26 T cell receptor beta chains from one sample, sequenced in a study of blood T cell repertoires in COVID-19. TCRdb's copy holds only in-frame clones and misses some; the assay was immunoSEQ multiplex PCR. Of more than 95,000 clones in the sample, 91% are singletons; the top ten hold 5.5% to 7%. Sequences were obtained from peripheral blood. The source of these receptors is a human donor in a cohort sampled during active COVID-19.

The chain combines TRBV5-4 with TRBJ2-3, with D uncertain. Germline V CDR1 and CDR2: SGHNT, YYREEE (reference sequence). This CDR3 has 12 amino acids. Trimming pared 3 bases from V and 8 bases from J, leaving 10 bases between. CDR3 bases: TGTGCCAGCAGCTATGAGAGTGGTACGCAGTATTTT. Amino acid sequence: CASSYESGTQYF.

V usage is TRBV6-2 or TRBV6-3 and J usage is TRBJ1-1; TRBD1 is a possible D gene (5 bases). V was pared by 2 bases and J by 1 base, with 11 bases between. Germline lookup yields CDR1 MNHEY and CDR2 SVGEGT. The CDR3 sequence is 15 residues long. CDR3 residues: CASSYGRGWNTEAFF. DNA of the CDR3: TGTGCCAGCAGTTACGGACGGGGGTGGAACACTGAAGCTTTCTTT.

V usage is TRBV21-1 and J usage is TRBJ2-7; the table names TRBD1, a call not compared with the DNA. TRBV21-1 is noted as a pseudogene. The CDR3 spans 15 residues. In DNA form, the CDR3 reads TGTGCCAGCAGCAACGCGCTTGGGACAACGTACGAGCAGTACTTC. This encodes CASSNALGTTYEQYF.

The chain recombines TRBV2 with TRBJ2-1; tentative D call: TRBD1 (6 bases). V lost 6 bases and J 6 bases, leaving 15 bases between the germline ends. This CDR3 is 14 amino acids long. Germline lookup yields CDR1 SNHLY and CDR2 FYNNEI. The CDR3 region has the DNA TGTGCCAGCAGGGGGGCGGATGGAAGCAATGAGCAGTTCTTC. Translated, it gives CASRGADGSNEQFF.

J is TRBJ2-3 and V is TRBV5-6; D is ambiguous. The V gene's germline CDR1 is SGHDT and CDR2 YYEEEE. The CDR3 runs to 15 residues. Trimming shortened V by 1 base and J by 0 bases, and 9 bases separated the two germline ends. The CDR3 region is CASSLYGGSTDTQYF. The CDR3 coding sequence is TGTGCCAGCAGCTTGTATGGCGGAAGCACAGATACGCAGTATTTT. The entire variable domain, with the rest obtained from reference TRBV5-6 and TRBJ2-3, is as follows: DAGVTQSPTHLIKTRGQQVTLRCSPKSGHDTVSWYQQALGQGPQFIFQYYEEEERQRGNFPDRFSGHQFPNYSSELNVNALLLGDSALYLCASSLYGGSTDTQYFGPGTRLTVL.

V usage is TRBV5-1 and J usage is TRBJ2-5; TRBD1 matches at 9 bases. The germline CDR1 and CDR2 sequences are SGHRS and YFSETQ. CDR3 length: 15 residues. With V trimmed by 2 bases and J by 5 bases, 7 bases remained unmatched. In DNA, the CDR3 is TGCGCCAGCAGCTTTGCCGGGACAGGGTCGGAGACCCAGTACTTC. Translated: CASSFAGTGSETQYF. Using reference TRBV5-1 and TRBJ2-5 for the parts outside the CDR3, the full variable domain is KAGVTQTPRYLIKTRGQQVTLSCSPISGHRSVSWYQQTPGQGLQFLFEYFSETQRNKGNFPGRFSGRQFSNSRSEMNVSTLELGDSALYLCASSFAGTGSETQYFGPGTRLLVL.

The rearrangement joins TRBV9 to TRBJ1-1; TRBD1 agrees at 10 bases. V shed 2 bases and J 5 bases; nucleotides not matched to a gene: 6. Per the germline V gene, CDR1 is SGDLS and CDR2 is YYNGEE. There are 15 residues in the CDR3. CDR3 amino acids: CASSVQTGGLTEAFF. The DNA of the CDR3 is TGTGCCAGCAGCGTTCAGACAGGGGGCCTGACTGAAGCTTTCTTT.

The V gene is TRBV28, the J gene TRBJ1-5; no definite D call. CDR3 length: 14 residues. The germline V gene has CDR1 MDHEN and CDR2 SYDVKM. The V gene lost 5 bases and the J gene lost 1 base, with 9 bases spanning the gap. CDR3 DNA: TGTGCCAGCAGTGGAGGAGGCAGCAATCAGCCCCAGCATTTT. It translates to CASSGGGSNQPQHF.

The genes are TRBV9 and TRBJ2-5; 9 bases are shared with TRBD1. The CDR3 contains 16 residues. The germline gives CDR1 SGDLS, CDR2 YYNGEE. V was pared by 0 bases and J by 5 bases, with 8 bases of the junction left unmatched. The CDR3 protein is CASSVGDRDGGETQYF. CDR3 nucleotide sequence: TGTGCCAGCAGCGTAGGGGACAGGGACGGCGGGGAGACCCAGTACTTC.

The CDR3 protein is CASSPIPGLPHEQYF. The CDR3 nucleotides read TGCGCCAGCAGTCCAATACCGGGACTTCCCCACGAGCAGTACTTC. V gene TRBV4-3 combines with J gene TRBJ2-7; D might be TRBD2 (6 bases). The V gene's germline CDR1 is LGHNA and CDR2 YSLEER. CDR3 length: 15 amino acids. Trimming stripped 6 bases from V and 5 bases from J, with 20 bases between.

The chain joins TRBV7-9 to TRBJ1-2; unclear D gene. CDR3 length: 11 amino acids. CDR1 and CDR2 from the germline V gene are SEHNR and FQNEAQ (reference sequence). V was shortened by 1 base and J by 8 bases, with 5 bases between the two germline ends. The CDR3 loop is CASSLGGGYTF. The CDR3 DNA sequence: TGTGCCAGCAGCTTAGGCGGGGGCTACACCTTC.

The chain has TRBV6-2 or TRBV6-3 and TRBJ1-5; a possible D gene is TRBD1 (6 bases). Germline V CDR1 and CDR2: MNHEY, SVGEGT. The CDR3 length is 14 residues. Trimming took 6 bases from V and 7 from J, leaving 16 bases between them. The CDR3 region is CASSTNPRGQPQHF. The CDR3 DNA sequence: TGTGCCAGCAGCACCAACCCCAGGGGACAGCCCCAGCATTTT.

The chain recombines TRBV7-2 with TRBJ2-1; 7 nucleotides agree with TRBD2. The length of the CDR3 is 15 residues. The junction had 5 bases not matched to a gene; V was cut back by 1 base and J by 5 bases. CDR1 is SGHTA and CDR2 is FQGNSA in the germline V gene. DNA for the CDR3: TGTGCCAGCAGCTTAGTTGGTCTAGCGGACAATGAGCAGTTCTTC. It translates to CASSLVGLADNEQFF. The entire variable domain, with the rest obtained from reference TRBV7-2 and TRBJ2-1, is as follows: GAGVSQSPSNKVTEKGKDVELRCDPISGHTALYWYRQSLGQGLEFLIYFQGNSAPDKSGLPSDRFSAERTGGSVSTLTIQRTQQEDSAVYLCASSLVGLADNEQFFGPGTRLTVL.

This chain uses TRBV29-1 with TRBJ2-7, with a possible D match to TRBD2 (5 bases). CDR3 length equals 13 residues. Germline V lookup: CDR1 SQVTM, CDR2 ANQGSEA. With 7 bases removed from V and 1 base from J, the gap between germline ends came to 14 bases. The CDR3: CSALGLTSYEQYF. CDR3 in DNA: TGCAGCGCTCTAGGACTTACATCCTACGAGCAGTACTTC.

This chain uses TRBV10-2 with TRBJ1-1; no reliable D call. The CDR3 has 14 amino acids. Trimming took off 6 bases at V and 2 bases at J, with 13 bases between the two ends. Germline V gene sequence: CDR1 WSHSY, CDR2 SAAADI. CDR3 nucleotide sequence: TGCGCCAGCAGCTCCCTTGCGGCCAACACTGAAGCTTTCTTT. Translating it yields CASSSLAANTEAFF.

Regarding this clone: Germline and junction disagree at one end, which may indicate a read error. The chain recombines TRBV6-1 with TRBJ1-5, with 7 nucleotides matching TRBD1. This CDR3 is built from 14 residues. CDR1 MNHNS and CDR2 SASEGT come from the germline V gene. As DNA, the CDR3 is TGTGCCAGCAGTGAAGCGCTCGGGACAGAGTCATTATATTTT. Its translation is CASSEALGTESLYF.

A few counts support this clone. This chain connects TRBV28 to TRBJ1-6; D is uncertain. The V gene's germline CDR1 is MDHEN and CDR2 SYDVKM. V was cut by 3 bases and J by 4 bases, with 4 bases left in between. The CDR3 covers 13 residues. CDR3 in DNA: TGTGCCAGCAGTTTCAGGTATAATTCACCCCTCCACTTT. Protein product: CASSFRYNSPLHF.

This chain connects TRBV7-9 to TRBJ1-2; D might be TRBD1 (6 bases). Trimming removed 5 bases from V and 7 bases from J, with 14 bases in between. This CDR3 region has 13 residues. CDR1 and CDR2 from the germline V gene are SEHNR and FQNEAQ (reference sequence). The CDR3 DNA follows: TGTGCCAGCAGCCCTCGACAGGATTCTGGCTACACCTTC. Translation: CASSPRQDSGYTF.

The rearrangement uses TRBV4-3 and TRBJ2-2; maybe TRBD1 (7 bases). CDR1 is LGHNA and CDR2 is YSLEER in the germline V gene. Trimming stripped 4 bases from V and 5 bases from J, with 17 bases between. The CDR3 has 16 residues. The CDR3 coding sequence is TGCGCCAGCAGCCCGGGACAGTGGGGAGGAACCGGGGAGCTGTTTTTT. It is translated as CASSPGQWGGTGELFF.

This clone was counted only a few times. The chain links TRBV4-2 to TRBJ2-3; 11 nucleotides agree with TRBD2. The CDR3 is 16 amino acids. From germline, CDR1 is LGHNA and CDR2 YNFKEQ. V was pared by 0 bases and J by 3 bases, with 2 bases of the junction left unmatched. The CDR3: CASSQELAGGTDTQYF. The CDR3 DNA reads as TGTGCCAGCAGCCAAGAGCTAGCGGGAGGAACAGATACGCAGTATTTT.

This clone occurred once. This chain joins TRBV19 and TRBJ1-6, with D possibly being TRBD1 (6 bases). Germline assignment: CDR1 LNHDA and CDR2 SQIVND (reference sequence). V lost 7 bases to trimming and J lost 8 bases, with 15 bases between them. The CDR3 has 14 residues. CDR3 sequence reads: CASTTGWKDSPLHF. CDR3 in DNA: TGTGCCAGTACCACAGGGTGGAAGGATTCACCCCTCCACTTT.

The chain uses TRBV11-2 and TRBJ2-3; 11 positions match TRBD2. Germline CDR1 reads SGHAT; CDR2 reads FQNNGV. V lost 5 bases and J lost 0; bases outside the gene matches: 4. This CDR3 has 16 amino acids. This chain's CDR3 is CASSRLAGTSTDTQYF. The CDR3 nucleotides are TGTGCCAGCAGCCGACTAGCGGGAACTAGCACAGATACGCAGTATTTT.

The chain recombines TRBV10-1 with TRBJ2-1; D is undetermined. Germline assignment: CDR1 WNHNN and CDR2 SYGVQD (reference sequence). The V gene lost 4 bases and the J gene lost 7 bases, with 5 bases spanning the gap. CDR3 length: 11 residues. The CDR3 here is CASSATNEQFF. The CDR3 DNA follows: TGCGCCAGCAGTGCAACAAATGAGCAGTTCTTC.

The chain employs TRBV3-1 (or the pseudogene TRBV3-2) and TRBJ1-1; D possibly corresponds to TRBD1 (6 bases). Germline values: CDR1 LGHDT, CDR2 YNNKEL (reference sequence). The ends were cut back, 4 bases at V and 1 base at J, with 16 bases in the middle. This CDR3 contains 16 residues. The CDR3: CASSPTMTGRNTEAFF. CDR3 DNA sequence: TGTGCCAGCAGCCCTACGATGACAGGACGGAACACTGAAGCTTTCTTT.

The CDR3 sequence is CASSPTFRDTIYF. In DNA form, the CDR3 reads TGTGCCAGCTCCCCCACATTCAGGGACACCATATATTTT. The V and J genes are TRBV27 and TRBJ1-3, with a possible D match to TRBD1 (5 bases). Trimming removed 8 bases at V and 8 bases at J, with 16 bases between. This CDR3 spans 13 amino acids. Germline V gives CDR1 MNHEY, CDR2 SMNVEV (reference sequence).

In its sample, this clone was seen once. This sequence joins TRBV7-9 and TRBJ2-3, with D perhaps TRBD1 (5 bases). Per the germline V gene, CDR1 is SEHNR and CDR2 is FQNEAQ (reference sequence). V shed 3 bases and J shed 4 bases, with 8 bases lying between them. This CDR3 spans 13 amino acids. The CDR3 nucleotides are TGTGCCAGCAGCTTTCGACAGTCAGATACGCAGTATTTT. It encodes CASSFRQSDTQYF.